Each of the 21 T cell receptor beta chains below was sequenced from the same sample in a study of OX40 agonist ivuxolimab in advanced cancers. Library generation was performed with the immunoSEQ multiplex PCR assay. Drawn from immuneACCESS, this table holds only the in-frame rearrangements with V and J called that TCRdb kept. Clones are partly lost; checked studies trace under half to an unresolved V gene and leave the rest unexplained. In this sample the table shows around 32,000 clones, about 92% of which occur a single time. The ten biggest clones cover 26% of the sample. The sample here was CD4+ or CD8+ T cells sorted from blood, taken in a trial of the OX40 agonist ivuxolimab. All receptors come from an adult with an advanced solid tumor such as melanoma, head and neck, liver or kidney cancer.

This chain links TRBV9 with TRBJ2-7, with 7 bases identical to TRBD2. The germline gives CDR1 SGDLS, CDR2 YYNGEE. V lost 3 bases, J lost 2 bases, and 5 bases stayed unmatched. CDR3 length: 14 amino acids. CDR3 residues: CASSEGGRAYEQYF. In nucleotides, the CDR3 is TGTGCCAGCAGCGAAGGCGGGAGAGCCTACGAGCAGTACTTC.

This chain connects TRBV7-8 to TRBJ1-1, with no clear D. Trimming removed 2 bases from V and 6 bases from J, with 7 bases in between. This CDR3 has 12 residues. In germline, CDR1 is SGHVS, CDR2 FQNEAQ. In nucleotides, the CDR3 is TGTGCCAGCAGCTTATCGGGGTCTGAAGCTTTCTTT. Translated, it gives CASSLSGSEAFF. The entire variable domain, with the rest obtained from reference TRBV7-8 and TRBJ1-1, is as follows: GAGVSQSPRYKVAKRGQDVALRCDPISGHVSLFWYQQALGQGPEFLTYFQNEAQLDKSGLPSDRFFAERPEGSVSTLKIQRTQQEDSAVYLCASSLSGSEAFFGQGTRLTVV.

Here the CDR3 reads CASSFLGVYGYTF. The CDR3 DNA follows: TGTGCCAGCAGTTTCTTAGGAGTCTATGGCTACACCTTC. The chain couples TRBV28 to TRBJ1-2, with D unclear. The V gene lost 3 bases and the J gene lost 4 bases, with 9 bases spanning the gap. Germline assignment: CDR1 MDHEN and CDR2 SYDVKM. This CDR3 is built from 13 residues.

V and J are TRBV28 and TRBJ1-4; D is unresolved. The CDR3 spans 15 residues. V lost 6 bases to trimming and J lost 4 bases, with 15 bases between them. CDR1 is MDHEN, CDR2 SYDVKM, per germline. The CDR3 coding sequence is TGTGCCAGCAGGACGAAGGCTCCGGGTAATGAAAAACTGTTTTTT. Encoded protein: CASRTKAPGNEKLFF. Full variable domain (remainder filled in from reference TRBV28 and TRBJ1-4): DVKVTQSSRYLVKRTGEKVFLECVQDMDHENMFWYRQDPGLGLRLIYFSYDVKMKEKGDIPEGYSVSREKKERFSLILESASTNQTSMYLCASRTKAPGNEKLFFGSGTQLSVL.

DNA of the CDR3: TGTGCCAGCTCACCCCCGGGAGGTAGCGGGAACTACAATGAGCAGTTCTTC. This codes for CASSPPGGSGNYNEQFF. This chain links TRBV18 with TRBJ2-1; 8 bases are shared with TRBD2. This CDR3 is 17 amino acids long. Germline CDR1 and CDR2: KGHSH and LQKENI. V shed 3 bases and J 3 bases; nucleotides not matched to a gene: 10.

The chain is built from TRBV5-6 and TRBJ2-7; D might be TRBD2 (6 bases). Between the trimmed V and J ends, which lost 7 bases and 0 bases, there was a span of 14 bases. The germline gives CDR1 SGHDT, CDR2 YYEEEE. This CDR3 has 14 amino acids. CDR3 amino acids: CASSGGSGSYEQYF. The CDR3 coding sequence is TGTGCCAGCTCAGGAGGGTCCGGCTCCTACGAGCAGTACTTC.

The chain carries TRBV5-5 and TRBJ2-3; D gene unclear. The CDR3 runs 13 residues. Trimming left V 1 base short and J 0 bases short, with 3 bases between. Germline loops: CDR1 SGHKS, CDR2 YYEKEE (reference sequence). In nucleotides, the CDR3 is TGTGCCAGCAGCTTGAGGAGCACAGATACGCAGTATTTT. Amino acids: CASSLRSTDTQYF.

V usage is TRBV30 and J usage is TRBJ2-7, with D perhaps assigned TRBD1 or TRBD2 (6 bases each). V lost 1 base, J lost 5 bases, and 27 bases lay in between. The CDR3 runs 18 residues. CDR1 is GTSNPN and CDR2 is SVGIG in the germline V gene (reference sequence). The CDR3 reads CAWSGGWGDNLRWDEQYF. The CDR3 coding sequence is TGTGCCTGGAGTGGGGGTTGGGGGGACAACCTTAGGTGGGACGAGCAGTACTTC.

The chain recombines TRBV5-5 with TRBJ2-7; 9 nucleotides match TRBD2. This CDR3 has 14 amino acids. V shed 5 bases, J shed 2 bases, and the junction held 5 bases outside the gene matches. The germline CDR1 and CDR2 sequences are SGHKS and YYEKEE (reference sequence). DNA for the CDR3: TGTGCCAGCAGGCCCCTAGCGGGACCCTACGAGCAGTACTTC. Amino acid sequence: CASRPLAGPYEQYF.

This chain joins TRBV27 and TRBJ2-3; 9 nucleotides match TRBD1. This CDR3 is built from 15 residues. Germline CDR1 reads MNHEY; CDR2 reads SMNVEV (reference sequence). V trimming: 5 bases; J trimming: 5 bases; junction bases outside the gene matches: 8. In DNA form, the CDR3 reads TGTGCCAGCAGTACCCGGGACAGGGTTTTAGATACGCAGTATTTT. Amino acids: CASSTRDRVLDTQYF.

This chain joins TRBV7-8 and TRBJ2-3, with D tentatively TRBD1 (6 bases). V lost 0 bases and J lost 1, with 14 bases in between. This CDR3 region has 17 residues. CDR1 is SGHVS and CDR2 is FQNEAQ in the germline V gene. CDR3 nucleotide sequence: TGTGCCAGCAGCTTAGCTTTAGAGGCAGGGGGCACAGATACGCAGTATTTT. It specifies CASSLALEAGGTDTQYF.

This rearrangement joins TRBV11-2 to TRBJ2-3, with a tentative D call TRBD2 (6 bases). The CDR3 totals 16 residues. Germline V gives CDR1 SGHAT, CDR2 FQNNGV. Trimming left V 1 base short and J 5 bases short, with 16 bases between. CDR3 in DNA: TGTGCCAGCAGCTTAGCCTCGAGGAGGGCTAGAGATACGCAGTATTTT. This codes for CASSLASRRARDTQYF.

The chain employs TRBV16 and TRBJ2-2; possible D gene TRBD1, 6 bases. Germline CDR1 KGHSY, CDR2 FQNENV. CDR3 length: 15 amino acids. V was pared by 6 bases and J by 3 bases, with 14 bases between. CDR3 amino acids: CASSLGTHYTGELFF. The CDR3 coding sequence is TGTGCCAGCAGTCTAGGGACACACTACACCGGGGAGCTGTTTTTT.

The chain combines TRBV7-6 with TRBJ2-7; perhaps TRBD1 as D (6 bases). CDR1 is SGHVS and CDR2 is FNYEAQ in the germline V gene. The ends were cut back, 4 bases at V and 1 base at J, with 11 bases in the middle. The CDR3 is 14 residues long. In DNA, the CDR3 is TGTGCCAGCAGCTCAGGGGTAGGATCCTACGAGCAGTACTTC. Protein sequence: CASSSGVGSYEQYF.

This chain uses TRBV5-4 with TRBJ2-5; D is tentatively TRBD1 or TRBD2 (5 bases each). The CDR3 has 14 residues. Germline V gene sequence: CDR1 SGHNT, CDR2 YYREEE (reference sequence). The V and J ends lost 3 bases and 1 base respectively, with 10 bases between them. In nucleotides, the CDR3 is TGTGCCAGCAGCTCCGGGACCCGCCAAGAGACCCAGTACTTC. Protein sequence: CASSSGTRQETQYF.

The chain joins TRBV7-8 to TRBJ2-5; D may match TRBD1 or TRBD2 (5 bases each). Germline CDR1 and CDR2: SGHVS and FQNEAQ. The CDR3 is 14 residues long. V was clipped by 4 bases and J by 5 bases, with 14 bases between them. For the CDR3, the DNA is TGTGCCAGCAGCTCCCGTTGGGGGATGGAGACCCAGTACTTC. Its protein is CASSSRWGMETQYF.

The genes are TRBV7-8 and TRBJ1-5, with D perhaps TRBD1 (5 bases). The CDR3 has 16 amino acids. Trimming took 1 base from V and 3 from J, leaving 13 bases between them. CDR1 is SGHVS and CDR2 is FQNEAQ in the germline V gene. The CDR3, as DNA: TGTGCCAGCAGCTTAGTTAGTCGGGGGGACAATCAGCCCCAGCATTTT. The encoded protein is CASSLVSRGDNQPQHF.

Here the CDR3 DNA reads TGTGCCAGCAGCCACCCGTTAGGCTCCTACGAGCAGTACTTC. Amino acid sequence: CASSHPLGSYEQYF. The chain employs TRBV28 and TRBJ2-7; D is uncertain. Trimming removed 6 bases at V and 0 bases at J, with 12 bases between. CDR3 length: 14 amino acids. Germline V gives CDR1 MDHEN, CDR2 SYDVKM.

This clone was found once. The V and J genes are TRBV4-1 and TRBJ2-1; D gene unclear. Between the trimmed V and J ends, which lost 10 bases and 7 bases, there was a span of 11 bases. The CDR3 covers 11 residues. Germline CDR1 MGHRA, CDR2 YSYEKL. CDR3 sequence: CATKWGNEQFF. CDR3 DNA: TGCGCCACCAAGTGGGGAAATGAGCAGTTCTTC.

This clone showed up just once. The chain joins TRBV19 to TRBJ1-5, with D possibly TRBD1 on 5 matching bases. From germline, CDR1 is LNHDA and CDR2 SQIVND (reference sequence). This CDR3 region has 13 residues. Trimming left V 7 bases short and J 8 bases short, with 15 bases between. CDR3 DNA sequence: TGTGCCAGTACTGACAGTGTCCTGGAGCCCCAGCATTTT. Amino acids: CASTDSVLEPQHF.

This clone has only one observation. The J gene is TRBJ1-1, the V gene TRBV7-2, with TRBD1 identical over 7 bases. Germline CDR1 SGHTA, CDR2 FQGNSA. With V trimmed by 1 base and J by 2 bases, 10 bases remained unmatched. The CDR3 totals 17 residues. The CDR3 is CASSLEPADRANTEAFF. The CDR3 DNA follows: TGTGCCAGCAGCTTAGAGCCCGCCGACAGGGCTAACACTGAAGCTTTCTTT.